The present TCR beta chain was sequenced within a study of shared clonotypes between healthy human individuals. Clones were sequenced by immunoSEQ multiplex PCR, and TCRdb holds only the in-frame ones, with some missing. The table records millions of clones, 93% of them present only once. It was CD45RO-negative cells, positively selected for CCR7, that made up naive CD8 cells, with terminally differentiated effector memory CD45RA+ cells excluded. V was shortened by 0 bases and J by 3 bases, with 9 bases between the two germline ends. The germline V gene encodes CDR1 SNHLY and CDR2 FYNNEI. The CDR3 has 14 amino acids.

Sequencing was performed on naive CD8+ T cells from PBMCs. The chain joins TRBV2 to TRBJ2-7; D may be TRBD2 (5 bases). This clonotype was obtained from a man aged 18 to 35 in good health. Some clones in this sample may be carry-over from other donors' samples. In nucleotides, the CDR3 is TGTGCCAGCAGTGAAGCGCTGGGAGACTACGAGCAGTACTTC. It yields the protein CASSEALGDYEQYF. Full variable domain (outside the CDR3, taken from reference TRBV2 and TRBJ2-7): EPEVTQTPSHQVTQMGQEVILRCVPISNHLYFYWYRQILGQKVEFLVSFYNNEISEKSEIFDDQFSVERPDGSNFTLKIRSTKLEDSAMYFCASSEALGDYEQYFGPGTRLTVT.